This T cell receptor (beta chain) was recorded in a study of T cells in Graves' hyperthyroidism and ophthalmopathy. RNA transcripts served as the template for amplifying TCR beta CDR3 regions. TCR CDR3 underwent first-round RT-PCR with the HTBI primer set. TCRdb re-derived calls from the multiplex PCR reads in MiXCR, one entry per CDR3 protein. The table records about 480,000 distinct CDR3 sequences, about an eighth of them present only once. Among the patients, aged 18 to 65, hyperthyroidism was newly diagnosed and had lasted under 2 months. Any patient presenting with uncontrolled infection, other autoimmune disease, pregnancy or lactation was left out. Clinical symptoms, serum thyroxine and TRAb, thyroid ultrasound and orbital computed tomography together formed the diagnostic basis. Out of approximately 10 ml of fresh peripheral blood came the PBMCs. The germline V gene encodes CDR1 MNHNS and CDR2 SASEGT. With V trimmed by 2 bases and J by 2 bases, 5 bases remained unmatched. The CDR3 totals 17 residues.

Sequencing was performed on blood. V is TRBV6-1 and J is TRBJ2-1, with 11 bases aligning to TRBD2. The receptor was isolated from a woman aged 18-30 years with Graves' hyperthyroidism. The CDR3 region has the DNA TGTGCCAGCAGTGAAACTAGCGGGAGTTCCACCTACAATGAGCAGTTCTTC. It encodes CASSETSGSSTYNEQFF.